This T cell receptor (beta chain) was captured by sequencing in a study of T cell changes during pregnancy in multiple sclerosis. The V gene's germline CDR1 is MNHEY and CDR2 SMNVEV (reference sequence). V was shortened by 7 bases and J by 0 bases, with 16 bases between the two germline ends. This CDR3 has 16 amino acids. The data were produced by immunoSEQ multiplex PCR, yet TCRdb's version contains in-frame clones alone and is incomplete. The sample lists tens of thousands of clones, roughly 94% occurring once. The chain carries TRBV27 and TRBJ2-1, with D unclear. This receptor was obtained from a female donor with multiple sclerosis, enrolled in a pregnancy study. The sample here was peripheral blood, taken in the third trimester of pregnancy. The DNA of the CDR3 is TGTGCCAGCACCGGTCGCCCGGTCAACTCCTACAATGAGCAGTTCTTC. As protein: CASTGRPVNSYNEQFF.